The 22 T cell receptor beta chains below were found in one sample sequenced in a study of early T cells in non-severe SARS-CoV-2 infection. TCRdb ran MiXCR on the 5' RACE reads and lists one entry per CDR3 protein. The sample lists tens of thousands of distinct CDR3 sequences; approximately 9.9% were seen once. The sample comprised whole blood. The source is an adult who was a healthcare worker with PCR-confirmed SARS-CoV-2 infection or an uninfected control (not recorded which).

Remarks on this clonotype: One end of the junction varies from germline; a read error may be responsible. This chain links TRBV7-8 with TRBJ2-7; D is perhaps TRBD2 (5 bases). The CDR3 has 12 amino acids. Germline loops: CDR1 SGHVS, CDR2 FQNEAQ. The DNA of the CDR3 is TGTGTCAGCAGCTTCCGAGGGAACGAGCAGTACTTC. Amino acids: CVSSFRGNEQYF.

The chain links TRBV9 to TRBJ2-3; no clear D gene. The germline V gene has CDR1 SGDLS and CDR2 YYNGEE. The V gene lost 4 bases and the J gene lost 3 bases, with 18 bases spanning the gap. The CDR3 consists of 16 residues. DNA for the CDR3: TGTGCCAGCAGCCCCCCGGGCAGTCAAAAGACAGATACGCAGTATTTT. The encoded protein is CASSPPGSQKTDTQYF.

This clonotype has a count of ten or more. The gene calls are TRBV7-9 and TRBJ1-2, with D possibly being TRBD1 (6 bases). The V end was cut by 1 base, the J end by 8 bases, with 14 bases between. Germline CDR1 and CDR2: SEHNR and FQNEAQ (reference sequence). The CDR3 length is 14 residues. The CDR3 sequence is CASSLGPGAQGYTF. CDR3 nucleotides: TGTGCCAGCAGCTTAGGTCCAGGGGCACAAGGCTACACCTTC.

V and J are TRBV3-1 and TRBJ1-3; the D is unclear. V lost 4 bases and J lost 4, with 11 bases in between. Germline CDR1 LGHDT, CDR2 YNNKEL (reference sequence). The CDR3 spans 14 residues. This CDR3 reads CASSLGRAGNTIYF. The CDR3 bases are TGTGCCAGCAGCCTCGGACGGGCGGGAAACACCATATATTTT. Full variable domain (remainder filled in from reference TRBV3-1 and TRBJ1-3): DTAVSQTPKYLVTQMGNDKSIKCEQNLGHDTMYWYKQDSKKFLKIMFSYNNKELIINETVPNRFSPKSPDKAHLNLHINSLELGDSAVYFCASSLGRAGNTIYFGEGSWLTVV.

This clonotype was counted ten times or more. V gene TRBV2 combines with J gene TRBJ2-3; no definite D call. Trimming stripped 3 bases from V and 2 bases from J, with 6 bases between. This CDR3 has 13 residues. In germline, CDR1 is SNHLY, CDR2 FYNNEI. As DNA, the CDR3 is TGTGCCAGCAGTGACTCAAACACAGATACGCAGTATTTT. Translated: CASSDSNTDTQYF. Supplemented by reference TRBV2 and TRBJ2-3, the full variable domain reads EPEVTQTPSHQVTQMGQEVILRCVPISNHLYFYWYRQILGQKVEFLVSFYNNEISEKSEIFDDQFSVERPDGSNFTLKIRSTKLEDSAMYFCASSDSNTDTQYFGPGTRLTVL.

Ten or more counts support this clonotype. The chain recombines TRBV7-9 with TRBJ1-2, with D hard to call. V gave up 1 base and J gave up 4 bases, with 4 bases separating them. Germline V gives CDR1 SEHNR, CDR2 FQNEAQ (reference sequence). This CDR3 comprises 12 residues. DNA of the CDR3: TGTGCCAGCAGCTTAGAGTCCTATGGCTACACCTTC. Translation: CASSLESYGYTF. The full variable domain, in which reference TRBV7-9 and TRBJ1-2 provide the parts outside the CDR3, is DTGVSQNPRHKITKRGQNVTFRCDPISEHNRLYWYRQTLGQGPEFLTYFQNEAQLEKSRLLSDRFSAERPKGSFSTLEIQRTEQGDSAMYLCASSLESYGYTFGSGTRLTVV.

The rearrangement uses TRBV20-1 and TRBJ2-1, with 12 bases identical to TRBD2. J was trimmed by 4 bases and V by 5 bases; bases with no gene match: 6. Germline CDR1 reads DFQATT; CDR2 reads SNEGSKA (reference sequence). The CDR3 is 15 residues long. The CDR3 coding sequence is TGCAGTGCTCTACGACTAGCGGGGGCGTACAATGAGCAGTTCTTC. Amino acid sequence: CSALRLAGAYNEQFF.

This clonotype was recorded many times. This rearrangement joins TRBV7-9 to TRBJ2-7; perhaps TRBD1 as D (6 bases). The length of the CDR3 is 14 residues. CDR1 and CDR2 from the germline V gene are SEHNR and FQNEAQ (reference sequence). Trimming shortened V by 11 bases and J by 5 bases, and 22 bases separated the two germline ends. The CDR3 sequence: CALSGGGFAHEQYF. Here the CDR3 DNA reads TGTGCCCTTTCCGGTGGGGGCTTCGCCCACGAGCAGTACTTC.

The gene calls are TRBV5-1 and TRBJ2-1; TRBD1 matches at 9 bases. Germline V lookup: CDR1 SGHRS, CDR2 YFSETQ. With V trimmed by 2 bases and J by 2 bases, 2 bases remained unmatched. This CDR3 spans 15 amino acids. This CDR3 reads CASSLQGAAYNEQFF. The DNA for the CDR3 is TGCGCCAGCAGCTTACAGGGGGCGGCCTACAATGAGCAGTTCTTC.

This clonotype came up a few times. The rearrangement links TRBV7-9 to TRBJ2-7; 8 positions agree with TRBD1. The V gene end was trimmed by 11 bases and the J gene end by 0 bases; junction bases not matched to a gene: 9. The germline V gene encodes CDR1 SEHNR and CDR2 FQNEAQ (reference sequence). The CDR3 is 14 amino acids. This chain's CDR3 is CACTRDRSSYEQYF. The CDR3 nucleotides are TGTGCCTGTACCCGGGACAGGAGCTCCTACGAGCAGTACTTC.

This clonotype has only one observation. The gene calls are TRBV5-4 and TRBJ1-1; no reliable D call. Germline lookup yields CDR1 SGHNT and CDR2 YYREEE (reference sequence). The V end was cut by 0 bases, the J end by 2 bases, with 8 bases between. The CDR3 is 14 amino acids. CDR3 coding DNA: TGTGCCAGCAGCTTGGTTGGCCTAAACACTGAAGCTTTCTTT. It codes for CASSLVGLNTEAFF.

Only a few counts were recorded for this clonotype. The V and J genes are TRBV3-1 and TRBJ2-7; D perhaps matches TRBD1 (5 bases). There are 14 residues in the CDR3. V gave up 2 bases and J gave up 6 bases, with 14 bases separating them. The germline CDR1 and CDR2 sequences are LGHDT and YNNKEL (reference sequence). CDR3 sequence: CASSQLIGAGEQYF. CDR3 coding DNA: TGTGCCAGCAGCCAATTAATAGGGGCTGGCGAGCAGTACTTC.

This clonotype showed up just a few times. This chain links TRBV5-1 with TRBJ1-5; no firm D call. Trimming stripped 2 bases from V and 2 bases from J, with 11 bases between. CDR3 length: 15 residues. Germline CDR1 reads SGHRS; CDR2 reads YFSETQ. DNA of the CDR3: TGCGCCAGCAGCTTCGGGGATTTCGGCAATCAGCCCCAGCATTTT. Its protein product is CASSFGDFGNQPQHF. The full variable domain, completed using reference TRBV5-1 and TRBJ1-5, is KAGVTQTPRYLIKTRGQQVTLSCSPISGHRSVSWYQQTPGQGLQFLFEYFSETQRNKGNFPGRFSGRQFSNSRSEMNVSTLELGDSALYLCASSFGDFGNQPQHFGDGTRLSIL.

This clonotype has only a few counts. The gene calls are TRBV20-1 and TRBJ2-5; D is perhaps TRBD2 (5 bases). Trimming cost V 4 bases and J 0 bases, with 6 bases left between them. The germline CDR1 and CDR2 sequences are DFQATT and SNEGSKA (reference sequence). This CDR3 region has 12 residues. The CDR3 region has the DNA TGCAGTGCTATAGCGCACCAAGAGACCCAGTACTTC. It yields the protein CSAIAHQETQYF.

V gene TRBV12-3 or TRBV12-4 combines with J gene TRBJ1-5; D call uncertain. V was pared by 5 bases and J by 3 bases, with 8 bases between. The CDR3 runs 13 residues. The chain's CDR3 is CASSTTHNQPQHF. The CDR3, as DNA: TGTGCCAGCAGTACTACTCACAATCAGCCCCAGCATTTT.

V gene TRBV20-1 combines with J gene TRBJ2-7; D remains ambiguous. This CDR3 spans 14 amino acids. CDR1 is DFQATT and CDR2 is SNEGSKA in the germline V gene (reference sequence). Trimming stripped 4 bases from V and 7 bases from J, with 20 bases between. CDR3 amino acids: CSATVPTGSSEQYF. The CDR3 bases are TGCAGTGCTACCGTCCCCACCGGAAGCTCGGAGCAGTACTTC.

Ten or more counts support this clonotype. The gene calls are TRBV29-1 and TRBJ1-1, with D possibly matching TRBD1 (5 bases). This CDR3 is 12 amino acids long. V dropped 4 bases and J dropped 2 bases, with 8 bases sitting between them. Looked up from germline, CDR1 is SQVTM and CDR2 is ANQGSEA. The CDR3 loop is CSVVRTNTEAFF. The CDR3 nucleotides are TGCAGCGTTGTCCGGACAAACACTGAAGCTTTCTTT.

The V call is TRBV5-4, the J call TRBJ2-7; a weak D match, TRBD2 (5 bases). This CDR3 has 13 amino acids. V lost 3 bases and J lost 6, with 13 bases in between. The germline V gene has CDR1 SGHNT and CDR2 YYREEE (reference sequence). The CDR3 DNA reads TGTGCCAGCAGCTCCGCTCTAGCTCCCGAGCAGTACTTC. The encoded protein is CASSSALAPEQYF. Full variable domain (missing parts from reference TRBV5-4 and TRBJ2-7): ETGVTQSPTHLIKTRGQQVTLRCSSQSGHNTVSWYQQALGQGPQFIFQYYREEENGRGNFPPRFSGLQFPNYSSELNVNALELDDSALYLCASSSALAPEQYFGPGTRLTVT.

This clonotype has ten or more counts. CDR3 amino acids: CASSLGGRVSETQYF. In DNA, the CDR3 is TGCGCCAGCAGCTTGGGGGGACGTGTTTCCGAGACCCAGTACTTC. This chain links TRBV5-1 with TRBJ2-5; D tentatively fits TRBD1 or TRBD2 (5 bases each). The ends were cut back, 0 bases at V and 5 bases at J, with 14 bases in the middle. CDR1 is SGHRS, CDR2 YFSETQ, per germline. The CDR3 loop spans 15 amino acids.

This clonotype has more than one count but fewer than ten. The chain couples TRBV25-1 to TRBJ1-3; D gene unclear. Germline CDR1 and CDR2: MGHDK and SYGVNS. The ends were cut back, 1 base at V and 0 bases at J, with 10 bases in the middle. The CDR3 runs 16 residues. The CDR3 region is CASSESGRLSGNTIYF. The CDR3 DNA reads TGTGCCAGCAGTGAATCGGGCAGACTCTCTGGAAACACCATATATTTT.

This clonotype was seen repeatedly, ten times or more. The chain has TRBV7-8 and TRBJ1-1; a possible D gene is TRBD1 (5 bases). Germline assignment: CDR1 SGHVS and CDR2 FQNEAQ. V dropped 3 bases and J dropped 10 bases, with 12 bases sitting between them. This CDR3 is built from 12 residues. The CDR3 DNA sequence: TGTGCCAGCAGCTTGTCCGGGGGGTCAGCTTTCTTT. This translates into CASSLSGGSAFF.

This clonotype occurred a few times. V usage is TRBV29-1 and J usage is TRBJ1-5, with 9 bases that match TRBD1. V shed 6 bases, J shed 2 bases, and the junction held 2 bases outside the gene matches. The CDR3 runs 13 residues. Germline lookup yields CDR1 SQVTM and CDR2 ANQGSEA. The CDR3: CSVGQGGNQPQHF. In nucleotides, the CDR3 is TGCAGCGTGGGACAGGGCGGCAATCAGCCCCAGCATTTT.